The sequence of this T cell receptor (beta chain) was determined in a study of blood T cell repertoires in COVID-19. Background on the study: The samples span acute and convalescent COVID-19 from the United States, Italy and Spain. Sample material is recorded as cDNA or gDNA derived from T cells, B-cell-depleted T cells, or PBMCs.

The authors' processing: Reference gene primer amplification gave estimated nucleated cell counts. The method was immunoSEQ multiplex PCR; TCRdb's version includes in-frame clones alone and lacks a portion of them. Clonal size and the V and J genes are those of that table, whereas D and trimming came from the DNA. The sample yields more than 300,000 clones, almost 90% seen once. One Seattle source followed patients from active infection through their disease course. The clonotype originates from a woman aged 40-49 years with COVID-19, enrolled during active disease. The sequenced sample consisted of peripheral blood.

Here the CDR3 reads CASSDRAGYNSPLHF. Written as DNA, the CDR3 is TGTGCCAGTAGTGACAGGGCCGGATATAATTCACCCCTCCACTTT. V gene TRBV19 combines with J gene TRBJ1-6; 7 bases are a match to TRBD1. Germline assignment: CDR1 LNHDA and CDR2 SQIVND (reference sequence). CDR3 length equals 15 residues. V shed 5 bases and J 4 bases; nucleotides not matched to a gene: 5. Full variable domain (rest looked up from reference TRBV19 and TRBJ1-6): DGGITQSPKYLFRKEGQNVTLSCEQNLNHDAMYWYRQDPGQGLRLIYYSQIVNDFQKGDIAEGYSVSREKKESFPLTVTSAQKNPTAFYLCASSDRAGYNSPLHFGNGTRLTVT.